These 14 T cell receptor beta chains share one sample of origin, sequenced in a study of CD8+ T cells in alopecia areata. TCR sequencing used cDNA made by reverse transcription of extracted RNA. The method was immunoSEQ multiplex PCR; TCRdb's version includes in-frame clones alone and lacks a portion of them. The data show 95,000 to 120,000 clones, with roughly 50% seen just once and roughly 3.5% held by the top ten. Treatment noted: oral pan-JAK inhibitor, 5-10 mg twice daily. The material sequenced was CD4+ T cells sorted from blood, taken at week 24, from a patient treated with tofacitinib. Receptor source: a human donor with alopecia areata.

This clone was found a few times. V is TRBV2 and J is TRBJ2-5; D unclear. Germline CDR1 SNHLY, CDR2 FYNNEI. The CDR3 length is 13 residues. V was clipped by 7 bases and J by 1 base, with 10 bases between them. The CDR3 coding sequence is TGTGCCAGCACGAGGACCTCCCAAGAGACCCAGTACTTC. Its protein product is CASTRTSQETQYF.

This clone turned up a few times. Other nucleotide sequences from this sample produce the same CDR3. J is TRBJ2-1 and V is TRBV4-1, with a tentative D call TRBD2 (6 bases). CDR3 length equals 13 residues. In germline, CDR1 is MGHRA, CDR2 YSYEKL. V lost 4 bases to trimming and J lost 7 bases, with 11 bases between them. The CDR3 protein is CASSPPGGNEQFF. CDR3 DNA: TGCGCCAGCAGCCCCCCCGGAGGGAATGAGCAGTTCTTC.

The CDR3 sequence: CASRRGTSGVIQETQYF. The CDR3 DNA sequence: TGTGCCAGCAGGCGCGGGACTAGCGGGGTTATACAAGAGACCCAGTACTTC. V and J are TRBV2 and TRBJ2-5, with 13 bases lining up with TRBD2. Germline CDR1 reads SNHLY; CDR2 reads FYNNEI. The CDR3 loop spans 17 amino acids. The ends lost 6 bases at V and 2 bases at J; junction bases unmatched: 9.

This clone was picked up a small number of times. The chain carries TRBV29-1 and TRBJ1-1; D unresolved. Per the germline V gene, CDR1 is SQVTM and CDR2 is ANQGSEA. The CDR3 consists of 13 residues. The V and J ends lost 3 bases and 4 bases respectively, with 12 bases between them. CDR3 loop: CSVELHEGTEAFF. The CDR3 DNA sequence: TGCAGCGTTGAGCTGCATGAAGGCACTGAAGCTTTCTTT.

This clone was observed once. The chain joins TRBV5-1 to TRBJ2-7; 10 bases align to TRBD1. J gave up 5 bases and V 3 bases, and 5 bases lay outside the gene matches. The CDR3 spans 14 residues. Germline values: CDR1 SGHRS, CDR2 YFSETQ. The CDR3 DNA reads as TGCGCCAGCAGCTCCGCCGGGACAGGGGACGAGCAGTACTTC. It translates to CASSSAGTGDEQYF.

J is TRBJ2-4 and V is TRBV29-1, with D possibly being TRBD1 or TRBD2 (7 bases each). Germline V gene lookup returns CDR1 SQVTM and CDR2 ANQGSEA. Trimming removed 2 bases from V and 8 bases from J, with 13 bases in between. The CDR3 has 13 residues. The CDR3 DNA is TGCAGCGTTGAACCAGGGGGGGTAGACATTCAGTACTTC. Translated: CSVEPGGVDIQYF.

This clone has a handful of counts. The rearrangement uses TRBV25-1 and TRBJ1-1; no reliable D call. This CDR3 has 12 residues. Germline values: CDR1 MGHDK, CDR2 SYGVNS. V lost 4 bases and J lost 3, with 6 bases in between. CDR3 residues: CASSGSHTEAFF. CDR3 in DNA: TGTGCCAGCAGTGGGTCGCACACTGAAGCTTTCTTT.

The CDR3 sequence: CSVAGPPGQGVETQYF. CDR3 sequence (DNA): TGCAGCGTTGCGGGCCCCCCGGGACAGGGTGTGGAGACCCAGTACTTC. The J gene is TRBJ2-5, the V gene TRBV29-1, with TRBD1 matching 9 bases. Germline CDR1 reads SQVTM; CDR2 reads ANQGSEA. The CDR3 is made up of 16 amino acids. V shed 4 bases, J shed 5 bases, and the junction held 14 bases outside the gene matches.

The table lists this clone with a count of one. The V gene is TRBV2, the J gene TRBJ2-1; TRBD2 matches 13 bases. V lost 6 bases, J lost 7 bases, and 3 bases stayed unmatched. In germline, CDR1 is SNHLY, CDR2 FYNNEI. This CDR3 has 14 amino acids. Here the CDR3 reads CASRGTSGVNEQFF. CDR3 DNA: TGTGCCAGCAGGGGGACTAGCGGGGTTAATGAGCAGTTCTTC. Complete variable domain (other parts from reference TRBV2 and TRBJ2-1): EPEVTQTPSHQVTQMGQEVILRCVPISNHLYFYWYRQILGQKVEFLVSFYNNEISEKSEIFDDQFSVERPDGSNFTLKIRSTKLEDSAMYFCASRGTSGVNEQFFGPGTRLTVL.

The gene calls are TRBV9 and TRBJ2-5; D uncertain. V was trimmed by 0 bases and J by 0 bases, leaving 6 bases between them. The CDR3 is 14 amino acids. Germline CDR1 SGDLS, CDR2 YYNGEE. In nucleotides, the CDR3 is TGTGCCAGCAGCGTAGGCTGGTACCAAGAGACCCAGTACTTC. Protein: CASSVGWYQETQYF.

The rearrangement uses TRBV7-2 and TRBJ2-5, with no clear D. This CDR3 comprises 13 residues. Germline CDR1 reads SGHTA; CDR2 reads FQGNSA. The V gene lost 1 base and the J gene lost 5 bases, with 8 bases spanning the gap. CDR3 DNA sequence: TGTGCCAGCAGCTTAGTTTTCGCGGAGACCCAGTACTTC. Its translation: CASSLVFAETQYF. Drawing the rest from reference TRBV7-2 and TRBJ2-5, the complete variable domain is GAGVSQSPSNKVTEKGKDVELRCDPISGHTALYWYRQSLGQGLEFLIYFQGNSAPDKSGLPSDRFSAERTGGSVSTLTIQRTQQEDSAVYLCASSLVFAETQYFGPGTRLLVL.

The rearrangement links TRBV15 to TRBJ2-7; D is uncertain. This CDR3 is built from 14 residues. CDR1 LNHNV and CDR2 YYDKDF come from the germline V gene (reference sequence). The germline V and J ends were trimmed by 0 bases and 3 bases, with 9 bases remaining between them. The CDR3 DNA is TGTGCCACCAGCAGAGATCGGTCGGGCTACGAGCAGTACTTC. Translated: CATSRDRSGYEQYF.

The chain has TRBV30 and TRBJ2-3, with 11 bases matching TRBD2. V was clipped by 6 bases and J by 0 bases; unmatched bases: 5. This CDR3 is built from 15 residues. Per germline, CDR1 GTSNPN and CDR2 SVGIG (reference sequence). CDR3 DNA: TGTGCCTGCGGGACTAGCGGATTTAGCACAGATACGCAGTATTTT. Translating gives CACGTSGFSTDTQYF.

This clone was observed a handful of times. The DNA of the CDR3 is TGTGCCAGCAGCTTCTTAAGGGACAGTGAAGCTTTCTTT. Amino acid sequence: CASSFLRDSEAFF. This chain uses TRBV7-6 with TRBJ1-1; 7 bases match TRBD1. Per germline, CDR1 SGHVS and CDR2 FNYEAQ. This CDR3 has 13 residues. The V segment lost 3 bases and the J segment 7 bases; nucleotides outside the gene matches: 5. The complete variable domain, with remaining parts taken from reference TRBV7-6 and TRBJ1-1, reads GAGVSQSPRYKVTKRGQDVALRCDPISGHVSLYWYRQALGQGPEFLTYFNYEAQQDKSGLPNDRFSAERPEGSISTLTIQRTEQRDSAMYRCASSFLRDSEAFFGQGTRLTVV.